Listed here are 17 T cell receptor beta chains from one sample, sequenced in a study of blood T cell repertoires in COVID-19. The protocol was immunoSEQ multiplex PCR, while the TCRdb copy is restricted to in-frame clones and leaves out a portion. This table has tens of thousands of clones, around nine tenths appearing once. Sequencing was done on a sample of peripheral blood. These receptors all stem from a human donor with active COVID-19. The donor label of this sample is uncertain.

This chain connects TRBV19 to TRBJ1-2; no reliable D call. V lost 6 bases, J lost 2 bases, and 13 bases lay in between. Germline CDR1 reads LNHDA; CDR2 reads SQIVND (reference sequence). The CDR3 has 14 amino acids. In DNA, the CDR3 is TGTGCCAGTAGCGCAATAAGCGGGAACTATGGCTACACCTTC. Its protein is CASSAISGNYGYTF.

The gene calls are TRBV19 and TRBJ1-4; D is possibly TRBD1 (6 bases). In germline, CDR1 is LNHDA, CDR2 SQIVND (reference sequence). This CDR3 has 11 amino acids. V was shortened by 7 bases and J by 10 bases, with 10 bases between the two germline ends. The CDR3 loop is CASKTGRKLFF. CDR3 DNA: TGTGCCAGTAAGACAGGCCGAAAACTGTTTTTT.

The rearrangement links TRBV20-1 to TRBJ1-6; D possibly corresponds to TRBD1 (5 bases). CDR3 length: 15 residues. Trimming shortened V by 3 bases and J by 0 bases, and 9 bases separated the two germline ends. CDR1 DFQATT and CDR2 SNEGSKA come from the germline V gene (reference sequence). The CDR3 DNA follows: TGCAGTGCTAGTTTGGGGGGCTCCTATAATTCACCCCTCCACTTT. Its translation is CSASLGGSYNSPLHF.

The chain carries TRBV7-8 and TRBJ2-3; 7 bases are a match to TRBD1. The V gene's germline CDR1 is SGHVS and CDR2 FQNEAQ. The CDR3 runs 15 residues. The ends lost 1 base at V and 0 bases at J; junction bases unmatched: 1. This chain's CDR3 is CASSLDRGSTDTQYF. Here the CDR3 DNA reads TGTGCCAGCAGCTTAGACAGGGGCAGCACAGATACGCAGTATTTT.

The chain links TRBV5-1 to TRBJ1-2, with TRBD1 matching 12 bases. Germline V gives CDR1 SGHRS, CDR2 YFSETQ. The J segment lost 8 bases and the V segment lost 4 bases, leaving 6 bases of the junction unmatched. There are 14 residues in the CDR3. CDR3 sequence reads: CASSAGTGGEGYTF. CDR3 in DNA: TGCGCCAGCAGCGCGGGGACAGGGGGCGAGGGCTACACCTTC.

The genes are TRBV19 and TRBJ1-5; TRBD1 might be the D (5 bases). Between the trimmed V and J ends, which lost 0 bases and 4 bases, there was a span of 7 bases. This CDR3 contains 14 residues. CDR1 and CDR2 from the germline V gene are LNHDA and SQIVND (reference sequence). The CDR3: CASSIDYRNQPQHF. The CDR3 DNA reads as TGTGCCAGTAGTATAGATTACAGGAATCAGCCCCAGCATTTT.

This clone has only a few counts. The V gene is TRBV7-2, the J gene TRBJ1-5, with D possibly matching TRBD1 (5 bases). CDR3 size: 13 residues. V lost 5 bases to trimming and J lost 4 bases, with 9 bases between them. Germline CDR1 reads SGHTA; CDR2 reads FQGNSA. CDR3 nucleotides: TGTGCCAGCAGCCCAGACAGAAATCAGCCCCAGCATTTT. Its translation: CASSPDRNQPQHF.

The chain has TRBV11-2 and TRBJ1-3, with 7 bases that match TRBD1. The V and J ends lost 4 bases and 0 bases, in that order; junction bases with no gene match: 3. CDR1 SGHAT and CDR2 FQNNGV come from the germline V gene. This CDR3 comprises 15 residues. CDR3 sequence reads: CASSSYRGSGNTIYF. DNA for the CDR3: TGTGCCAGCAGCTCTTACAGGGGCTCTGGAAACACCATATATTTT.

The rearrangement uses TRBV10-3 and TRBJ2-5, with 8 nucleotides matching TRBD2. Germline V gives CDR1 ENHRY, CDR2 SYGVKD. This CDR3 has 15 amino acids. With 4 bases clipped from V and 5 bases from J, the junction kept 9 bases outside the gene matches. CDR3 sequence (DNA): TGTGCCATCAGTGGTTCCGGGGGGGCTTGGGAGACCCAGTACTTC. It is translated as CAISGSGGAWETQYF.

This chain joins TRBV12-3 or TRBV12-4 and TRBJ2-1; 7 bases fit TRBD1. V lost 5 bases, J lost 9 bases, and 7 bases stayed unmatched. CDR3 length: 13 amino acids. The CDR3 is CASSPTGVGEQFF. The CDR3 bases are TGTGCCAGCAGTCCTACAGGGGTGGGTGAGCAGTTCTTC.

The gene calls are TRBV19 and TRBJ1-6; 7 nucleotides align to TRBD1. V lost 5 bases, J lost 10 bases, and 8 bases stayed unmatched. CDR3 length: 14 residues. Germline lookup yields CDR1 LNHDA and CDR2 SQIVND (reference sequence). This chain's CDR3 is CASSEGQARSPLHF. The CDR3, as DNA: TGTGCCAGTAGTGAAGGACAGGCGCGATCACCCCTCCACTTT. The whole variable domain, filled in from reference TRBV19 and TRBJ1-6, reads DGGITQSPKYLFRKEGQNVTLSCEQNLNHDAMYWYRQDPGQGLRLIYYSQIVNDFQKGDIAEGYSVSREKKESFPLTVTSAQKNPTAFYLCASSEGQARSPLHFGNGTRLTVT.

This chain joins TRBV10-3 and TRBJ2-1, with 7 bases aligning to TRBD2. CDR3 length equals 14 residues. V lost 4 bases to trimming and J lost 7 bases; unmatched junction nucleotides: 7. Germline V gene lookup returns CDR1 ENHRY and CDR2 SYGVKD. CDR3 sequence reads: CAISVGLVGNEQFF. CDR3 DNA: TGTGCCATCAGTGTAGGACTAGTCGGAAATGAGCAGTTCTTC.

The chain uses TRBV6-4 and TRBJ1-4; unclear D gene. The CDR3 extends over 12 amino acids. Germline V gives CDR1 MRHNA, CDR2 SNTAGT. V lost 7 bases and J lost 4, with 7 bases in between. The CDR3 region is CASIRFNEKLFF. In DNA, the CDR3 is TGTGCCAGCATCAGATTTAATGAAAAACTGTTTTTT.

V and J are TRBV2 and TRBJ1-5; no firm D call. Germline CDR1 and CDR2: SNHLY and FYNNEI. The germline V and J ends were trimmed by 7 bases and 5 bases, with 9 bases remaining between them. This CDR3 is built from 12 residues. In DNA form, the CDR3 reads TGTGCCAGCAAATGGAGGGATCAGCCCCAGCATTTT. Amino acids: CASKWRDQPQHF.

The CDR3 coding sequence is TGCGCCAGCAGTGTGACAGGCCCCTACGAGCAGTACTTC. This encodes CASSVTGPYEQYF. The chain recombines TRBV5-1 with TRBJ2-7, with D tentatively TRBD1 (6 bases). The ends were cut back, 5 bases at V and 2 bases at J, with 11 bases in the middle. The V gene's germline CDR1 is SGHRS and CDR2 YFSETQ. This CDR3 region has 13 residues.

This clone was observed a few times. The rearrangement links TRBV7-9 to TRBJ2-7; unclear D gene. Germline V lookup: CDR1 SEHNR, CDR2 FQNEAQ (reference sequence). CDR3 length equals 14 residues. Trimming removed 1 base at V and 1 base at J, with 8 bases between. The CDR3 sequence: CASSLEGRSYEQYF. The CDR3 DNA reads TGTGCCAGCAGCTTAGAAGGCAGGTCCTACGAGCAGTACTTC.

The V call is TRBV3-1 (or the pseudogene TRBV3-2), the J call TRBJ2-5; 10 positions agree with TRBD2. The CDR3 consists of 18 residues. Germline CDR1 LGHDT, CDR2 YNNKEL (reference sequence). V shed 0 bases, J shed 4 bases, and the junction held 11 bases outside the gene matches. CDR3 residues: CASSQDISLAGVGETQYF. CDR3 nucleotides: TGTGCCAGCAGCCAAGATATTTCCCTAGCGGGGGTTGGAGAGACCCAGTACTTC.